Each of the 10 T cell receptor beta chains below was sequenced from the same sample in a study of T cells after yellow fever vaccination. TCRdb reprocessed the 5' RACE reads with MiXCR, giving one entry per CDR3 protein. The sample yields 30,000 or so distinct CDR3 sequences, 6.3% seen once. The sequencing here drew on PBMCs, either bulk or a sorted T-cell subset (CD4+, CD8+, memory, or dextramer-sorted; not recorded which), taken on the day of the yellow fever booster vaccination. These receptors all stem from a man aged 25-40 years who received the YFV17D yellow fever vaccine.

The table lists this clonotype with many counts. This chain links TRBV11-2 with TRBJ2-3; TRBD1 might be the D (6 bases). Trimming stripped 6 bases from V and 1 base from J, with 14 bases between. The CDR3 has 15 amino acids. CDR1 and CDR2 from the germline V gene are SGHAT and FQNNGV. CDR3 in DNA: TGTGCCAGCAGGTGGCCGGGACACCGCACAGATACGCAGTATTTT. It encodes CASRWPGHRTDTQYF.

Only a few counts were recorded for this clonotype. V gene TRBV6-2 or TRBV6-3 combines with J gene TRBJ2-6; the D gene could be TRBD1 or TRBD2 (5 bases each). Germline CDR1 reads MNHEY; CDR2 reads SVGEGT. Trimming removed 6 bases from V and 0 bases from J, with 9 bases in between. CDR3 length: 15 amino acids. CDR3 region: CASSRDGSGANVLTF. CDR3 coding DNA: TGTGCCAGCAGCCGGGACGGCTCTGGGGCCAACGTCCTGACTTTC.

There are many counts of this clonotype. This chain links TRBV11-2 with TRBJ2-1; 7 bases are a match to TRBD1. The germline V gene encodes CDR1 SGHAT and CDR2 FQNNGV. This CDR3 is built from 16 residues. Losses at the gene ends were 4 bases for V and 0 bases for J; bases not matched to a gene: 6. The CDR3 nucleotides read TGTGCCAGCAGCTCACCGACAGGGAGCTCCTACAATGAGCAGTTCTTC. Residues: CASSSPTGSSYNEQFF. The full variable domain, with the rest looked up from reference TRBV11-2 and TRBJ2-1, is EAGVAQSPRYKIIEKRQSVAFWCNPISGHATLYWYQQILGQGPKLLIQFQNNGVVDDSQLPKDRFSAERLKGVDSTLKIQPAKLEDSAVYLCASSSPTGSSYNEQFFGPGTRLTVL.

This clonotype was seen at least ten times. V and J are TRBV10-3 and TRBJ1-1, with TRBD1 matching over 7 bases. J gave up 6 bases and V 11 bases, and 9 bases lay outside the gene matches. Germline CDR1 is ENHRY and CDR2 is SYGVKD. CDR3 size: 12 residues. The chain's CDR3 is CASTTGTAEAFF. CDR3 coding DNA: TGTGCCTCCACAACCGGGACAGCTGAAGCTTTCTTT.

In its sample, this clonotype was seen many times. CDR3 sequence reads: CASSSRGRSGTSGQRSSYEQYF. The CDR3 DNA sequence: TGTGCCAGCAGCTCGAGGGGCAGATCCGGGACTAGCGGTCAAAGGAGCTCCTACGAGCAGTACTTC. The chain employs TRBV7-1 and TRBJ2-7, with 11 bases that match TRBD2. TRBV7-1 is flagged as an ORF with uncertain function. The ends lost 3 bases at V and 0 bases at J; junction bases unmatched: 22. CDR3 length: 22 amino acids.

This clonotype was seen repeatedly, ten times or more. The rearrangement links TRBV24-1 to TRBJ2-1; 10 nucleotides align to TRBD1. J was trimmed by 6 bases and V by 9 bases; bases with no gene match: 4. The CDR3 runs 13 residues. Germline loops: CDR1 KGHDR, CDR2 SFDVKD. CDR3 in DNA: TGTGCCACCTACGGACAGGGGGGCAATGAGCAGTTCTTC. This gives the protein CATYGQGGNEQFF.

This clonotype was detected many times. V usage is TRBV29-1 and J usage is TRBJ2-3, with D tentatively TRBD1 (5 bases). Trimming took 4 bases from V and 3 from J, leaving 11 bases between them. This CDR3 region has 13 residues. Germline V CDR1 and CDR2: SQVTM, ANQGSEA. CDR3 in amino acids: CSVAQGQTDTQYF. As DNA, the CDR3 is TGCAGCGTTGCCCAGGGTCAGACAGATACGCAGTATTTT.

In this sample, this clonotype turned up many times. The J gene is TRBJ2-3, the V gene TRBV7-2; D unclear. The CDR3 runs 17 residues. The germline V gene has CDR1 SGHTA and CDR2 FQGNSA. V was shortened by 5 bases and J by 1 base, with 19 bases between the two germline ends. The CDR3, as DNA: TGTGCCAGCAGCCTCACCCTCTGGCAGGAAGGCACAGATACGCAGTATTTT. This encodes CASSLTLWQEGTDTQYF.

This clonotype was detected many times. The J gene is TRBJ1-2, the V gene TRBV29-1, with a weak D call TRBD1 (6 bases). CDR3 length: 14 residues. Germline loops: CDR1 SQVTM, CDR2 ANQGSEA. Trimming cost V 3 bases and J 6 bases, with 17 bases left between them. The CDR3, as DNA: TGCAGCGTTGATCTCGCCGGGGACAAAAATGGCTACACCTTC. Protein product: CSVDLAGDKNGYTF.

On this clonotype itself: Given a much more abundant clone one base away, this may be a read error. V and J are TRBV20-1 and TRBJ2-6; weak D call: TRBD1 (5 bases). CDR3 length: 17 amino acids. Per the germline V gene, CDR1 is DFQATT and CDR2 is SNEGSKA (reference sequence). The CDR3 here is CCARSGIHRTGANVLTF. The CDR3 nucleotides are TGCTGTGCTAGGTCAGGGATCCACCGGACTGGGGCCAACGTCCTGACTTTC.